The 2 T cell receptor beta chains below were found in one sample sequenced in a study of T cell responses to AZD1222 COVID-19 vaccine. Sequencing used immunoSEQ multiplex PCR; TCRdb keeps in-frame clones, though not all of them. This sample has 70,000 to 95,000 clones, with about 90% found just once. The material sequenced was peripheral blood, taken 28 days after the second AZD1222 dose. The receptors were sampled from an adult who received the AZD1222 COVID-19 vaccine.

The chain combines TRBV12-3 or TRBV12-4 with TRBJ2-7; D remains unclear. The CDR3 length is 12 residues. Trimming cost V 4 bases and J 2 bases, with 6 bases left between them. The CDR3 protein is CASSSKPYEQYF. The DNA of the CDR3 is TGTGCCAGCAGTTCTAAGCCCTACGAGCAGTACTTC.

The rearrangement joins TRBV6-2 or TRBV6-3 to TRBJ1-5; 7 bases map to TRBD1. J lost 1 base, V lost 0 bases, and 3 bases had no gene match. This CDR3 spans 16 amino acids. The V gene's germline CDR1 is MNHEY and CDR2 SVGEGT. CDR3 sequence (DNA): TGTGCCAGCAGTTACTCAGGGGGCGCGAGCAATCAGCCCCAGCATTTT. The encoded protein is CASSYSGGASNQPQHF.